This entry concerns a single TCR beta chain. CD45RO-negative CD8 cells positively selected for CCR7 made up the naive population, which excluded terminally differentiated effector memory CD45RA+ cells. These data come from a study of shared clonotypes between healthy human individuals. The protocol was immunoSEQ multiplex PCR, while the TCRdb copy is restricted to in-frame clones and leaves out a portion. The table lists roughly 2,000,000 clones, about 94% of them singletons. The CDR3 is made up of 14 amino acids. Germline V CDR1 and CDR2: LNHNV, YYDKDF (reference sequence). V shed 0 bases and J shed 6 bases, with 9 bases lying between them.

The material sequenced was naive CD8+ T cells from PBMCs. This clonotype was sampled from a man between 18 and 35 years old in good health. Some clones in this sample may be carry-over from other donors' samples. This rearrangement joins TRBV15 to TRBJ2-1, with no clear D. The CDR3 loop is CATSRDLDSNEQFF. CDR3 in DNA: TGTGCCACCAGCAGAGATTTAGATTCCAATGAGCAGTTCTTC.